The 18 T cell receptor beta chains listed next were all sequenced from one sample in a study of blood T cell repertoires in COVID-19. This table comes from immunoSEQ multiplex PCR, and its TCRdb copy is limited to in-frame clones, with some not included. The sample has over 200,000 clones, about 87% seen once; the top ten hold under 2.5%. Sequencing was done on a sample of peripheral blood. The origin of the receptors is a woman in her fifties or sixties with acute or convalescent COVID-19.

This chain connects TRBV5-1 to TRBJ2-4; 8 bases map to TRBD1. This CDR3 region has 14 residues. Germline lookup yields CDR1 SGHRS and CDR2 YFSETQ. V shed 7 bases, J shed 5 bases, and the junction held 8 bases outside the gene matches. This CDR3 reads CASHGPTGENIQYF. CDR3 DNA: TGCGCCAGCCATGGACCGACAGGGGAAAACATTCAGTACTTC.

V usage is TRBV5-5 and J usage is TRBJ2-2; possible D gene TRBD2, 5 bases. V was pared by 0 bases and J by 0 bases, with 9 bases between. The CDR3 is 16 amino acids. Germline-derived CDR1 and CDR2 are SGHKS and YYEKEE (reference sequence). The CDR3 sequence is CASSLGAGTNTGELFF. CDR3 sequence (DNA): TGTGCCAGCAGCTTGGGGGCCGGGACGAACACCGGGGAGCTGTTTTTT.

This rearrangement joins TRBV7-2 to TRBJ2-1; D remains unclear. The CDR3 totals 13 residues. Germline V lookup: CDR1 SGHTA, CDR2 FQGNSA. The V end lost 1 base, the J end lost 10 bases, and 11 bases lay between the germline ends. The CDR3 nucleotides read TGTGCCAGCAGCTTAGGCGAGGTTCGAGAGCAGTTCTTC. Translation: CASSLGEVREQFF. The full variable domain, completed using reference TRBV7-2 and TRBJ2-1, is GAGVSQSPSNKVTEKGKDVELRCDPISGHTALYWYRQSLGQGLEFLIYFQGNSAPDKSGLPSDRFSAERTGGSVSTLTIQRTQQEDSAVYLCASSLGEVREQFFGPGTRLTVL.

The sample holds one count of this clone. This chain joins TRBV5-4 and TRBJ1-4; D is ambiguous. V lost 1 base and J lost 5, with 6 bases in between. Germline CDR1 reads SGHNT; CDR2 reads YYREEE (reference sequence). This CDR3 spans 13 amino acids. The CDR3 sequence is CASSLKENEKLFF. DNA of the CDR3: TGTGCCAGCAGCTTGAAGGAGAATGAAAAACTGTTTTTT. Together with reference TRBV5-4 and TRBJ1-4, the CDR3 gives the full variable domain: ETGVTQSPTHLIKTRGQQVTLRCSSQSGHNTVSWYQQALGQGPQFIFQYYREEENGRGNFPPRFSGLQFPNYSSELNVNALELDDSALYLCASSLKENEKLFFGSGTQLSVL.

This chain uses TRBV11-2 with TRBJ2-7; 13 nucleotides line up with TRBD2. Germline V gene sequence: CDR1 SGHAT, CDR2 FQNNGV. The CDR3 covers 16 residues. J gave up 5 bases and V 3 bases, and 7 bases lay outside the gene matches. The DNA of the CDR3 is TGTGCCAGCAGCTTTCCGGGACTAGCGGGATCTCACGAGCAGTACTTC. Translated: CASSFPGLAGSHEQYF.

This chain uses TRBV4-2 with TRBJ2-5, with D possibly TRBD2 on 5 matching bases. CDR3 length: 15 residues. Between the trimmed V and J ends, which lost 4 bases and 2 bases, there was a span of 14 bases. Germline V gene lookup returns CDR1 LGHNA and CDR2 YNFKEQ. The DNA for the CDR3 is TGTGCCAGCAGCCTGGGCGCCCCGGGGCAAGAGACCCAGTACTTC. Amino acid sequence: CASSLGAPGQETQYF.

The chain joins TRBV7-2 to TRBJ2-7, with 13 bases aligning to TRBD2. J was trimmed by 0 bases and V by 6 bases; bases with no gene match: 8. The CDR3 sequence is 17 residues long. Germline V gene lookup returns CDR1 SGHTA and CDR2 FQGNSA. The CDR3 protein is CASRRTSGSPLSYEQYF. CDR3 sequence (DNA): TGTGCCAGCAGAAGGACTAGCGGGAGCCCCCTCTCCTACGAGCAGTACTTC.

This chain links TRBV30 with TRBJ2-7; TRBD1 matches 7 bases. This CDR3 spans 18 amino acids. CDR1 and CDR2 from the germline V gene are GTSNPN and SVGIG (reference sequence). With V trimmed by 3 bases and J by 4 bases, 21 bases remained unmatched. CDR3 region: CAWSRPPRSPGGSYEQYF. The CDR3 nucleotides are TGTGCCTGGAGCAGACCCCCGAGGAGTCCAGGGGGATCTTACGAGCAGTACTTC.

This chain joins TRBV6-4 and TRBJ1-6, with D unresolved. This CDR3 spans 15 amino acids. Trimming shortened V by 3 bases and J by 14 bases, and 20 bases separated the two germline ends. Germline-derived CDR1 and CDR2 are MRHNA and SNTAGT. The CDR3, as DNA: TGTGCCAGCAGTGAATATGGAGTTGGGCTCGGGGCCCTCCACTTT. Translated: CASSEYGVGLGALHF.

This chain joins TRBV7-3 and TRBJ2-3, with D perhaps matching TRBD1 (7 bases). Germline CDR1 and CDR2: SGHTA and FQGTGA. Deletions cut 8 bases from V and 3 bases from J, with 15 bases between. The CDR3 contains 14 residues. CDR3 amino acids: CASATGRTTDTQYF. Here the CDR3 DNA reads TGTGCCAGCGCGACAGGGAGGACGACAGATACGCAGTATTTT.

V and J are TRBV28 and TRBJ1-1, with D unclear. There are 13 residues in the CDR3. The germline V and J ends were trimmed by 5 bases and 3 bases, with 10 bases remaining between them. Germline CDR1 MDHEN, CDR2 SYDVKM. The CDR3 coding sequence is TGTGCCAGCAGTACCGGGGTGGACACTGAAGCTTTCTTT. It codes for CASSTGVDTEAFF.

J is TRBJ1-1 and V is TRBV28; D is undetermined. Germline CDR1 is MDHEN and CDR2 is SYDVKM. CDR3 size: 12 residues. Trimming took off 6 bases at V and 6 bases at J, with 11 bases between the two ends. For the CDR3, the DNA is TGTGCCAGCAGCGGTGACGGGGCTGAAGCTTTCTTT. It codes for CASSGDGAEAFF.

This clone has only one observation. This sequence joins TRBV4-3 and TRBJ1-2, with D possibly matching TRBD1 (6 bases). Germline values: CDR1 LGHNA, CDR2 YSLEER. This CDR3 spans 18 amino acids. V lost 0 bases, J lost 0 bases, and 17 bases lay in between. CDR3 region: CASSQDYLGTYTNYGYTF. The DNA of the CDR3 is TGCGCCAGCAGCCAAGACTATTTGGGGACATACACTAACTATGGCTACACCTTC.

The chain links TRBV7-8 to TRBJ1-6, with D perhaps TRBD1 (5 bases). Germline V CDR1 and CDR2: SGHVS, FQNEAQ. There are 15 residues in the CDR3. Trimming took 5 bases from V and 5 from J, leaving 13 bases between them. The CDR3 protein is CASSPTTADNSPLHF. CDR3 DNA: TGTGCCAGCAGCCCAACGACAGCCGATAATTCACCCCTCCACTTT. The full variable domain, its missing parts supplied by reference TRBV7-8 and TRBJ1-6, is GAGVSQSPRYKVAKRGQDVALRCDPISGHVSLFWYQQALGQGPEFLTYFQNEAQLDKSGLPSDRFFAERPEGSVSTLKIQRTQQEDSAVYLCASSPTTADNSPLHFGNGTRLTVT.

The CDR3 DNA reads TGTGCCTGGATCCACGCAGGGGGCGGCGGGGAAAAACTGTTTTTT. This sequence encodes CAWIHAGGGGEKLFF. The chain combines TRBV30 with TRBJ1-4, with 8 nucleotides matching TRBD1. The V gene's germline CDR1 is GTSNPN and CDR2 SVGIG (reference sequence). The CDR3 totals 15 residues. Trimming removed 4 bases from V and 8 bases from J; junction bases left unmatched: 12.

The chain recombines TRBV27 with TRBJ1-4; a possible D gene is TRBD1 (5 bases). V was trimmed by 4 bases and J by 10 bases, leaving 16 bases between them. The germline V gene encodes CDR1 MNHEY and CDR2 SMNVEV (reference sequence). The CDR3 has 14 residues. CDR3 coding DNA: TGTGCCAGCAGTTCCCGGACGGGGGGAGGAAAACTGTTTTTT. Its translation is CASSSRTGGGKLFF.

The V and J genes are TRBV3-1 (or the pseudogene TRBV3-2) and TRBJ1-1; perhaps TRBD1 as D (5 bases). The length of the CDR3 is 14 residues. Trimming pared 1 base from V and 1 base from J, leaving 7 bases between. Germline-derived CDR1 and CDR2 are LGHDT and YNNKEL (reference sequence). The CDR3 reads CASSQADRNTEAFF. CDR3 sequence (DNA): TGTGCCAGCAGCCAAGCTGACAGGAACACTGAAGCTTTCTTT.

V usage is TRBV5-1 and J usage is TRBJ2-1; no clear D. Trimming pared 1 base from V and 1 base from J, leaving 12 bases between. The CDR3 has 16 residues. Germline-derived CDR1 and CDR2 are SGHRS and YFSETQ. The CDR3 reads CASSLSLSRSYNEQFF. For the CDR3, the DNA is TGCGCCAGCAGCTTGTCACTATCCCGATCCTACAATGAGCAGTTCTTC.